Presented here are 15 T cell receptor beta chains from one specimen sequenced in a study of regulatory T cells in long-lasting Graves disease. Specified time point: newly diagnosed GD, antithyroid drugs for less than 3 months. The TCR library was made from RNA extracted from PBMCs. Through Arm-PCR of CDR3 regions and iRepertoire HTBI primers, TCR beta libraries were built. Each CDR3 protein is one row after TCRdb ran MiXCR on the multiplex PCR reads. The sample has 450,000 to 600,000 distinct CDR3 sequences, around 15% seen once. This sample also appeared in a second study, on T cells in Graves' hyperthyroidism and ophthalmopathy.

The input for sequencing was peripheral blood mononuclear cells (PBMCs), taken at new diagnosis, from a patient treated with antithyroid drugs. The source is a man in his forties or fifties with Graves disease.

For this clonotype: A read error may explain this, as a much larger clone is one base away. V gene TRBV20-1 combines with J gene TRBJ2-1, with 7 bases matching TRBD2. The CDR3 has 17 amino acids. Losses at the gene ends were 6 bases for V and 2 bases for J; bases not matched to a gene: 16. Germline V lookup: CDR1 DFQATT, CDR2 SNEGSKA (reference sequence). This chain's CDR3 is CSALRPLARAPYNEQFF. CDR3 in DNA: TGCAGTGCCCTCCGGCCACTAGCGAGAGCTCCCTACAATGAGCAGTTCTTC.

J is TRBJ2-2 and V is TRBV5-6, with D uncertain. The CDR3 is 14 amino acids. Germline V gene sequence: CDR1 SGHDT, CDR2 YYEEEE. Trimming left V 0 bases short and J 7 bases short, with 10 bases between. CDR3 protein: CASSLVGVGGELFF. The CDR3 nucleotides read TGTGCCAGCAGCTTGGTTGGGGTCGGCGGGGAGCTGTTTTTT.

This clonotype has a handful of counts. The chain recombines TRBV6-2 or TRBV6-3 with TRBJ2-5; the D gene is possibly TRBD2 (5 bases). V was clipped by 8 bases and J by 2 bases, with 18 bases between them. The germline gives CDR1 MNHEY, CDR2 SVGEGT. CDR3 length equals 15 residues. CDR3 DNA sequence: TGTGCCAGCGCCTTTCCGGGGTCTTATCAAGAGACCCAGTACTTC. It translates to CASAFPGSYQETQYF.

This clonotype was observed many times. The V gene is TRBV30, the J gene TRBJ2-1; 8 nucleotides match TRBD1. The CDR3 has 12 amino acids. Looked up from germline, CDR1 is GTSNPN and CDR2 is SVGIG (reference sequence). Trimming at V came to 8 bases and at J to 4 bases, leaving 4 bases not matched to a gene. The CDR3 DNA sequence: TGTGCCCTTGACAGGGGATACAATGAGCAGTTCTTC. Amino acids: CALDRGYNEQFF.

This clonotype was observed at least ten times. This rearrangement joins TRBV28 to TRBJ2-7; D is undetermined. This CDR3 has 17 amino acids. The V and J ends lost 5 bases and 5 bases respectively, with 25 bases between them. The germline gives CDR1 MDHEN, CDR2 SYDVKM. CDR3 protein: CASSPFRRHSQRNEQYF. CDR3 DNA: TGTGCCAGCAGTCCCTTTAGGAGACATTCTCAGAGGAACGAGCAGTACTTC.

The chain employs TRBV20-1 and TRBJ1-5; D remains ambiguous. CDR3 size: 14 residues. Germline V gene data show CDR1 as DFQATT and CDR2 as SNEGSKA (reference sequence). V dropped 2 bases and J dropped 7 bases, with 15 bases sitting between them. CDR3 sequence: CSARRLPLGQPQHF. For the CDR3, the DNA is TGCAGTGCTAGAAGATTACCCTTGGGGCAGCCCCAGCATTTT.

About this clonotype itself: This could be a read error, since a much larger clone is one nucleotide away. The chain has TRBV11-2 and TRBJ2-1; 14 positions agree with TRBD2. The CDR3 spans 15 residues. V was clipped by 7 bases and J by 7 bases; unmatched bases: 6. CDR1 is SGHAT, CDR2 FQNNGV, per germline. Here the CDR3 DNA reads TGTGCCAGCAACCACGGGACTAGCGGGAGAAATGAGCAGTTCTTC. Encoded protein: CASNHGTSGRNEQFF.

The sample holds many counts of this clonotype. One junction end does not reproduce the germline sequence, and a read error may be involved. The V and J genes are TRBV6-2 or TRBV6-3 and TRBJ2-1; tentatively, D is TRBD1 (6 bases). Looked up from germline, CDR1 is MNHEY and CDR2 is SVGEGT. This CDR3 has 14 amino acids. Here the CDR3 reads CASSYSDGIMRQVF. CDR3 nucleotides: TGTGCCAGCAGTTACTCGGACGGGATAATGAGACAGGTCTTC.

In this sample, this clonotype turned up many times. The chain recombines TRBV5-1 with TRBJ2-1, with 11 bases identical to TRBD2. The CDR3 is made up of 15 amino acids. Trimming took 3 bases from V and 4 from J; bases not matched to a gene: 3. In germline, CDR1 is SGHRS, CDR2 YFSETQ. Written as DNA, the CDR3 is TGCGCCAGCAGCTGGGGACTAGCGGAGTACAATGAGCAGTTCTTC. As protein: CASSWGLAEYNEQFF.

The chain is built from TRBV5-4 and TRBJ2-1, with D perhaps TRBD1 (6 bases). This CDR3 has 13 amino acids. Trimming took 1 base from V and 8 from J, leaving 10 bases between them. Germline V gene data show CDR1 as SGHNT and CDR2 as YYREEE (reference sequence). The CDR3 nucleotides are TGTGCCAGCAGCTTGTCACAGGGTGATGAGCAGTTCTTC. Encoded protein: CASSLSQGDEQFF.

This chain's CDR3 is CASGSTVNTEAFF. Written as DNA, the CDR3 is TGTGCCAGCGGATCAACAGTGAACACTGAAGCTTTCTTT. J is TRBJ1-1 and V is TRBV6-1; D is unclear. Trimming took off 8 bases at V and 0 bases at J, with 10 bases between the two ends. This CDR3 contains 13 residues. CDR1 and CDR2 from the germline V gene are MNHNS and SASEGT.

This clonotype was recorded many times. Here the CDR3 DNA reads TGCGCCAGCAGCTTTACCCCGGGACTAGCAGTCAATGAGCAGTTCTTC. It codes for CASSFTPGLAVNEQFF. This chain joins TRBV5-1 and TRBJ2-1, with 9 nucleotides matching TRBD2. Germline CDR1 and CDR2: SGHRS and YFSETQ. The J segment lost 6 bases and the V segment lost 2 bases, leaving 9 bases of the junction unmatched. The CDR3 length is 16 residues.

V is TRBV18 and J is TRBJ2-3; D is possibly TRBD1 (5 bases). There are 16 residues in the CDR3. CDR1 and CDR2 from the germline V gene are KGHSH and LQKENI. The V gene lost 2 bases and the J gene lost 1 base, with 13 bases spanning the gap. As DNA, the CDR3 is TGTGCCAGCTCACCAGGGGCCTCCCCCGGCACAGATACGCAGTATTTT. Translated, it gives CASSPGASPGTDTQYF.

The J gene is TRBJ2-5, the V gene TRBV10-2; 9 positions agree with TRBD1. V shed 0 bases and J 5 bases; nucleotides not matched to a gene: 4. This CDR3 has 15 residues. Germline V gene sequence: CDR1 WSHSY, CDR2 SAAADI. The CDR3 DNA is TGCGCCAGCAGTGAGTCGACAGGGGGTTTGGAGACCCAGTACTTC. Its translation is CASSESTGGLETQYF.

In its sample, this clonotype was seen many times. V is TRBV5-6 and J is TRBJ1-2; D may be TRBD1 (5 bases). Germline-derived CDR1 and CDR2 are SGHDT and YYEEEE. The CDR3 has 14 residues. Trimming pared 0 bases from V and 7 bases from J, leaving 13 bases between. The CDR3, as DNA: TGTGCCAGCAGCTTGGAGGGGACTCTCTCTGGCTACACCTTC. It translates to CASSLEGTLSGYTF.